The 28 T cell receptor beta chains below come from one sample, sequenced in a study of shared clonotypes between healthy human individuals. Sequencing used immunoSEQ multiplex PCR; TCRdb keeps in-frame clones, though not all of them. The profile covers 1.5 million to 2.5 million clones, with roughly 95% appearing a single time and around 1% taken by the ten largest. CD45RO-negative cells were positively selected for CCR7, leaving out terminally differentiated effector memory CD45RA+ cells. The source material was naive CD8+ T cells sorted from blood. These receptors were obtained from a man younger than 35 in good health.

This clone has just a few counts. The rearrangement links TRBV9 to TRBJ1-2; D call uncertain. The V end lost 3 bases, the J end lost 3 bases, and 12 bases lay between the germline ends. CDR1 and CDR2 (germline): SGDLS, YYNGEE. This CDR3 is built from 14 residues. The CDR3 sequence is CASSATRSDYGYTF. In DNA form, the CDR3 reads TGTGCCAGCAGCGCAACCCGAAGCGACTATGGCTACACCTTC.

The chain uses TRBV29-1 and TRBJ1-4, with 9 bases identical to TRBD1. CDR3 length equals 14 residues. After removal of 7 bases from V and 0 bases from J, the junction contained 3 bases not matched to a gene. Germline CDR1 SQVTM, CDR2 ANQGSEA. The CDR3 nucleotides are TGCAGCGGGTGGACAGGGGCAACTAATGAAAAACTGTTTTTT. This sequence encodes CSGWTGATNEKLFF.

This chain links TRBV4-3 with TRBJ2-1; possibly TRBD2 for D (6 bases). Germline CDR1 LGHNA, CDR2 YSLEER. V dropped 0 bases and J dropped 2 bases, with 11 bases sitting between them. This CDR3 has 16 residues. The CDR3 DNA sequence: TGCGCCAGCAGCCAAGATTTCGCGGGGACCTACAATGAGCAGTTCTTC. Its protein product is CASSQDFAGTYNEQFF.

V usage is TRBV25-1 and J usage is TRBJ2-5; no clear D. This CDR3 is built from 14 residues. Germline assignment: CDR1 MGHDK and CDR2 SYGVNS. Trimming cost V 7 bases and J 7 bases, with 19 bases left between them. The chain's CDR3 is CASTRCELLRTQYF. The CDR3 DNA reads TGTGCCAGCACCCGATGTGAATTATTGCGGACCCAGTACTTC. Full variable domain (missing parts from reference TRBV25-1 and TRBJ2-5): EADIYQTPRYLVIGTGKKITLECSQTMGHDKMYWYQQDPGMELHLIHYSYGVNSTEKGDLSSESTVSRIRTEHFPLTLESARPSHTSQYLCASTRCELLRTQYFGPGTRLLVL.

The chain recombines TRBV2 with TRBJ2-2; 8 bases line up with TRBD1. The CDR3 is made up of 15 amino acids. Germline V CDR1 and CDR2: SNHLY, FYNNEI. V lost 8 bases, J lost 1 base, and 6 bases stayed unmatched. CDR3 in amino acids: CASAGQGGNTGELFF. The CDR3 region has the DNA TGTGCCAGCGCCGGACAGGGAGGGAACACCGGGGAGCTGTTTTTT.

This chain connects TRBV29-1 to TRBJ2-7; D remains ambiguous. The CDR3 covers 11 residues. CDR1 and CDR2 (germline): SQVTM, ANQGSEA. The V and J ends lost 6 bases and 3 bases respectively, with 9 bases between them. The CDR3 sequence is CSVADDYEQYF. CDR3 bases: TGCAGCGTCGCGGACGACTACGAGCAGTACTTC.

CDR3 bases: TGTGCCAGCAGCCCGACCCGGGTTGGGGCTGAAGCTTTCTTT. Translating gives CASSPTRVGAEAFF. The V gene is TRBV9, the J gene TRBJ1-1; D is undetermined. The CDR3 extends over 14 amino acids. Trimming left V 4 bases short and J 6 bases short, with 16 bases between. Germline CDR1 SGDLS, CDR2 YYNGEE.

The CDR3 protein is CAWSVTSGRVGSYNEQFF. CDR3 sequence (DNA): TGTGCCTGGAGTGTGACTAGCGGGAGGGTAGGCTCCTACAATGAGCAGTTCTTC. This chain uses TRBV30 with TRBJ2-1; 14 bases line up with TRBD2. J was trimmed by 0 bases and V by 0 bases; bases with no gene match: 4. The CDR3 sequence is 18 residues long. Germline CDR1 is GTSNPN and CDR2 is SVGIG (reference sequence).

The chain carries TRBV11-2 and TRBJ2-7; D is uncertain. The CDR3 sequence is 11 residues long. Germline assignment: CDR1 SGHAT and CDR2 FQNNGV. Deletions cut 4 bases from V and 6 bases from J, with 7 bases between. The CDR3 DNA sequence: TGTGCCAGCAGCTCCTACTCCGAGCAGTACTTC. Its translation: CASSSYSEQYF.

The DNA of the CDR3 is TGTGCCAGCAGCTTCTGGACAGGGGTCACTGAAGCTTTCTTT. Translation: CASSFWTGVTEAFF. The rearrangement uses TRBV14 and TRBJ1-1; 9 bases match TRBD1. The CDR3 is made up of 14 amino acids. J lost 4 bases, V lost 5 bases, and 5 bases had no gene match. Germline V gene data show CDR1 as SGHDN and CDR2 as FVKESK. The variable domain in full, with the rest retrieved from reference TRBV14 and TRBJ1-1, is EAGVTQFPSHSVIEKGQTVTLRCDPISGHDNLYWYRRVMGKEIKFLLHFVKESKQDESGMPNNRFLAERTGGTYSTLKVQPAELEDSGVYFCASSFWTGVTEAFFGQGTRLTVV.

The gene calls are TRBV5-4 and TRBJ2-7; 10 bases are shared with TRBD1. The V gene's germline CDR1 is SGHNT and CDR2 YYREEE (reference sequence). The CDR3 is 16 residues long. Trimming took 5 bases from V and 2 from J; bases not matched to a gene: 10. The CDR3, as DNA: TGTGCCAGCAGACCGAGTGGGACAGGGGTTACCTACGAGCAGTACTTC. Translated, it gives CASRPSGTGVTYEQYF.

CDR3 amino acids: CASSESGGYNEQFF. The CDR3 region has the DNA TGCGCCAGCAGTGAGAGCGGGGGGTACAATGAGCAGTTCTTC. The chain links TRBV5-1 to TRBJ2-1; TRBD2 matches 9 bases. Per the germline V gene, CDR1 is SGHRS and CDR2 is YFSETQ. The CDR3 is made up of 14 amino acids. Losses at the gene ends were 5 bases for V and 4 bases for J; bases not matched to a gene: 4.

V is TRBV28 and J is TRBJ2-7, with a possible D match to TRBD1 (5 bases). The CDR3 is 14 residues long. V was cut by 1 base and J by 7 bases, with 14 bases left in between. Germline values: CDR1 MDHEN, CDR2 SYDVKM. The CDR3 DNA reads as TGTGCCAGCAGTTTATTCGACAGTCCGGTGGAGCAGTACTTC. It yields the protein CASSLFDSPVEQYF.

This clone was detected only once. This rearrangement joins TRBV7-9 to TRBJ2-3, with 7 positions matching TRBD1. The CDR3 consists of 15 residues. CDR1 is SEHNR and CDR2 is FQNEAQ in the germline V gene (reference sequence). The trim removed 3 bases at V and 4 bases at J, leaving 7 bases unmatched. The CDR3 spells CASSFRPGGPDTQYF. CDR3 nucleotide sequence: TGTGCCAGCAGCTTTCGGCCAGGGGGACCAGATACGCAGTATTTT.

The chain links TRBV9 to TRBJ2-7; a possible D gene is TRBD2 (6 bases). Germline values: CDR1 SGDLS, CDR2 YYNGEE. V lost 4 bases to trimming and J lost 0 bases, with 11 bases between them. This CDR3 is 14 amino acids long. CDR3 sequence reads: CASSSSASSYEQYF. CDR3 bases: TGTGCCAGCAGCTCTAGCGCGAGCTCCTACGAGCAGTACTTC.

This clone was recorded only once. The J gene is TRBJ2-2, the V gene TRBV11-2; no reliable D call. Germline V gene data show CDR1 as SGHAT and CDR2 as FQNNGV. V was cut by 1 base and J by 3 bases, with 9 bases left in between. The CDR3 is 15 residues long. The CDR3 region has the DNA TGTGCCAGCAGCTTAGTTGTCGCTTACACCGGGGAGCTGTTTTTT. Amino acid sequence: CASSLVVAYTGELFF.

A note on this clone: The sample carries other DNA sequences with the same CDR3. The rearrangement links TRBV5-4 to TRBJ2-7; the D gene is possibly TRBD1 (5 bases). Germline V gene sequence: CDR1 SGHNT, CDR2 YYREEE (reference sequence). The V end was cut by 0 bases, the J end by 0 bases, with 10 bases between. CDR3 length: 15 amino acids. Here the CDR3 reads CASSLGWGGSYEQYF. The DNA of the CDR3 is TGTGCCAGCAGCTTGGGTTGGGGCGGCTCCTACGAGCAGTACTTC. Variable domain in full (rest from reference TRBV5-4 and TRBJ2-7): ETGVTQSPTHLIKTRGQQVTLRCSSQSGHNTVSWYQQALGQGPQFIFQYYREEENGRGNFPPRFSGLQFPNYSSELNVNALELDDSALYLCASSLGWGGSYEQYFGPGTRLTVT.

This chain connects TRBV19 to TRBJ1-1; tentatively, D is TRBD1 (6 bases). This CDR3 is 15 amino acids long. Germline loops: CDR1 LNHDA, CDR2 SQIVND (reference sequence). The ends were cut back, 5 bases at V and 4 bases at J, with 17 bases in the middle. The CDR3 DNA reads as TGTGCCAGTAGTCTCGTGTACTCGGGGGCCACTGAAGCTTTCTTT. This sequence encodes CASSLVYSGATEAFF.

The chain links TRBV6-5 to TRBJ2-2; 9 bases fit TRBD1. Losses at the gene ends were 0 bases for V and 6 bases for J; bases not matched to a gene: 5. CDR3 length: 16 residues. Germline CDR1 reads MNHEY; CDR2 reads SVGAGI. This chain's CDR3 is CASSYSSGQGSGELFF. DNA for the CDR3: TGTGCCAGCAGTTACTCGTCCGGACAGGGGTCCGGGGAGCTGTTTTTT.

The chain joins TRBV2 to TRBJ1-1; no reliable D call. Germline V gene data show CDR1 as SNHLY and CDR2 as FYNNEI. The ends were cut back, 2 bases at V and 3 bases at J, with 16 bases in the middle. The length of the CDR3 is 16 residues. The DNA of the CDR3 is TGTGCCAGCAGTGAAACGGTAATGGGCTTGGACACTGAAGCTTTCTTT. Encoded protein: CASSETVMGLDTEAFF.

The J gene is TRBJ1-1, the V gene TRBV4-1, with TRBD1 matching 7 bases. In germline, CDR1 is MGHRA, CDR2 YSYEKL. This CDR3 spans 17 amino acids. J gave up 0 bases and V 3 bases, and 10 bases lay outside the gene matches. CDR3: CASSHPGQALMNTEAFF. CDR3 coding DNA: TGCGCCAGCAGCCACCCCGGACAGGCCCTTATGAACACTGAAGCTTTCTTT.

A word on this clone: The same CDR3 arises from other DNA sequences in this sample as well. The chain is built from TRBV27 and TRBJ2-7; 14 nucleotides match TRBD2. Germline CDR1 and CDR2: MNHEY and SMNVEV (reference sequence). The CDR3 totals 16 residues. V shed 1 base, J shed 3 bases, and the junction held 2 bases outside the gene matches. CDR3 in amino acids: CASSLLGTSGSYEQYF. Written as DNA, the CDR3 is TGTGCCAGCAGTTTATTGGGGACTAGCGGGAGCTACGAGCAGTACTTC.

Concerning this clone: This specimen includes other DNA sequences encoding the same CDR3. This chain joins TRBV5-6 and TRBJ2-1; D gene ambiguous. The V gene lost 0 bases and the J gene lost 7 bases, with 8 bases spanning the gap. The CDR3 has 13 residues. Germline V gene lookup returns CDR1 SGHDT and CDR2 YYEEEE. The CDR3 protein is CASSLAAANEQFF. The DNA for the CDR3 is TGTGCCAGCAGCTTGGCCGCCGCGAATGAGCAGTTCTTC.

The chain couples TRBV7-8 to TRBJ2-5, with D unresolved. Looked up from germline, CDR1 is SGHVS and CDR2 is FQNEAQ. The V end was cut by 1 base, the J end by 4 bases, with 13 bases between. The CDR3 totals 15 residues. CDR3 protein: CASSLEGGTRETQYF. The CDR3 nucleotides are TGTGCCAGCAGCTTAGAGGGCGGAACACGAGAGACCCAGTACTTC.

This clone showed up just once. CDR3 in amino acids: CASSLDGAPDTQYF. CDR3 bases: TGTGCCAGCAGCCTGGATGGGGCCCCAGATACGCAGTATTTT. The V gene is TRBV7-9, the J gene TRBJ2-3, with D possibly matching TRBD1 (5 bases). The germline V and J ends were trimmed by 5 bases and 4 bases, with 13 bases remaining between them. Germline V gene data show CDR1 as SEHNR and CDR2 as FQNEAQ (reference sequence). The CDR3 consists of 14 residues.

DNA for the CDR3: TGTGCCAGCAGTTCCAGGGAGGGCAAAAACATTCAGTACTTC. Translating it yields CASSSREGKNIQYF. The chain recombines TRBV28 with TRBJ2-4; TRBD2 aligns across 7 bases. Germline V gives CDR1 MDHEN, CDR2 SYDVKM. The V segment lost 4 bases and the J segment 3 bases; nucleotides outside the gene matches: 3. The CDR3 extends over 14 amino acids.

The V call is TRBV4-1, the J call TRBJ2-3, with 15 bases identical to TRBD2. The CDR3 is 18 amino acids. The ends lost 1 base at V and 4 bases at J; junction bases unmatched: 6. CDR1 and CDR2 from the germline V gene are MGHRA and YSYEKL. CDR3 nucleotide sequence: TGCGCCAGCAGCCAAGGCGGGACTAGCGGGGGGATGGCAGATACGCAGTATTTT. This sequence encodes CASSQGGTSGGMADTQYF.

This chain links TRBV4-1 with TRBJ2-1; 8 nucleotides line up with TRBD2. J was trimmed by 1 base and V by 3 bases; bases with no gene match: 5. CDR1 and CDR2 (germline): MGHRA, YSYEKL. This CDR3 has 16 residues. The CDR3 here is CASSHTSGPSYNEQFF. The CDR3 DNA sequence: TGCGCCAGCAGCCATACTAGCGGTCCGTCCTACAATGAGCAGTTCTTC.